These T cell receptor beta chains were read from a single sample in a study of cytomegalovirus exposure and HLA in healthy donors. Libraries were prepared by immunoSEQ multiplex PCR; TCRdb keeps only in-frame clonotypes and omits some of them. The table lists 100,000 to 150,000 clones, roughly 83% of them singletons. The sample was PBMCs. The receptors were sampled from a man aged 18 to 29 in good health and CMV-seronegative. The CDR3 runs from the conserved cysteine through the conserved F or W. D genes are given only for firm matches. Not all rows give a size; the values are once, few, many and, for expanded clones, a class.

-	TRBV9	TRBJ2-3	-	CASSVVGQSTDTQYF	TGTGCCAGCAGCGTAGTTGGACAGTCCACAGATACGCAGTATTTT
-	TRBV6-1	TRBJ1-5	-	CASRSGTHNQPQHF	TGTGCCAGCAGGTCAGGCACGCACAATCAGCCCCAGCATTTT
-	TRBV2	TRBJ1-6	-	CASFNSRDYNSPLHF	TGTGCCAGCTTTAACAGCCGGGACTATAATTCACCCCTCCACTTT
few	TRBV30	TRBJ1-1	-	CAWSPPPGFVTEAFF	TGTGCCTGGAGTCCGCCGCCAGGATTCGTCACTGAAGCTTTCTTT
few	TRBV6-4	TRBJ2-1	TRBD2	CASSVETSGYNEQFF	TGTGCCAGCAGTGTTGAGACTAGCGGCTACAATGAGCAGTTCTTC
-	TRBV7-2	TRBJ1-2	TRBD1	CASSQRQGYGYTF	TGTGCCAGCAGCCAAAGACAGGGCTATGGCTACACCTTC
-	TRBV19	TRBJ2-1	TRBD1	CASSRGQGAYNEQFF	TGTGCCAGTAGTCGCGGACAGGGGGCATACAATGAGCAGTTCTTC
few	TRBV27	TRBJ1-6	-	CASLGQYNSPLHF	TGTGCCAGCTTGGGGCAGTATAATTCACCCCTCCACTTT
few	TRBV27	TRBJ2-3	-	CASSFLQRSDTQYF	TGTGCCAGCAGTTTTCTACAGCGGTCAGATACGCAGTATTTT
-	TRBV28	TRBJ1-2	-	CASVSFYGYTF	TGTGCCAGCGTAAGCTTCTATGGCTACACCTTC
-	TRBV30	TRBJ1-4	-	CAWSVRQGINEKLFF	TGTGCCTGGAGTGTTCGCCAGGGGATTAATGAAAAACTGTTTTTT
-	TRBV7-8	TRBJ2-7	TRBD1	CGPLGTGTLYEQYF	TGTGGGCCCCTAGGGACAGGGACCCTATACGAGCAGTACTTC
-	TRBV6-6	TRBJ1-1	TRBD1	CASTRTGGTEAFF	TGTGCCAGCACCCGGACAGGCGGCACTGAAGCTTTCTTT
-	TRBV14	TRBJ1-2	TRBD1	CASSLGQGADGYTF	TGTGCCAGCAGCCTCGGACAGGGGGCGGATGGCTACACCTTC
once	TRBV7-2	TRBJ2-2	TRBD2	CASSSPTSGRSNTGELFF	TGTGCCAGCAGCTCCCCGACTAGCGGGAGGTCGAACACCGGGGAGCTGTTTTTT
-	TRBV7-9	TRBJ2-7	TRBD1	CASSFTGTGSEQYF	TGTGCCAGCAGCTTTACCGGGACAGGGAGCGAGCAGTACTTC
few	TRBV9	TRBJ2-7	-	CASSVEVQGLYEQYF	TGTGCCAGCAGCGTAGAGGTCCAGGGGTTGTACGAGCAGTACTTC
-	TRBV7-2	TRBJ2-3	-	CASSPSLAVSTDTQYF	TGTGCCAGCAGCCCCTCCTTAGCAGTTAGCACAGATACGCAGTATTTT
once	TRBV13	TRBJ2-1	-	CASSLRVAAYNEQFF	TGTGCCAGCAGCTTAAGAGTAGCCGCCTACAATGAGCAGTTCTTC
few	TRBV27	TRBJ2-5	TRBD2	CASSLAPGTSGKETQYF	TGTGCCAGCAGTTTAGCCCCCGGGACTAGCGGAAAAGAGACCCAGTACTTC
-	TRBV9	TRBJ1-6	-	CASSPGLGSPLHF	TGTGCCAGCAGCCCTGGGCTGGGCTCACCCCTCCACTTT
-	TRBV27	TRBJ2-2	-	CASSLFLAGLNTGELFF	TGTGCCAGCAGTTTATTTCTAGCAGGCTTGAACACCGGGGAGCTGTTTTTT
-	TRBV5-4	TRBJ2-7	TRBD1	CASSTQDRAGAGQYF	TGTGCCAGCAGCACCCAGGACAGGGCCGGGGCCGGGCAGTACTTC